The 11 T cell receptor beta chains below all came from one sample that was sequenced in a study of shared clonotypes between healthy human individuals (TCRdb year 2020). CD8 naive samples consisted of CD45RO-negative cells that were positively selected for CCR7, yielding a CD45RA+CCR7+ population without TemRA cells. The library was built by means of the immunoSEQ multiplex PCR assay. TCRdb limited this immuneACCESS table to in-frame rearrangements with V and J called. A share of clones is missing; checked studies link under half to unresolved V genes, and the rest is unexplained. A total of fewer than 800,000 clones appear in this sample, 92% of them only once. Together, the top ten hold about 24% of the sample. Material for sequencing was naive CD8+ T cells sorted from blood. This specimen's cell subset or site label, per the study, means: CD45RA+CCR7+. Every receptor here comes from a man aged 25-45 years in good health.

A single count supports this clone. This chain joins TRBV6-1 and TRBJ2-5; 14 bases match TRBD2. The CDR3 runs to 15 residues. The V gene end was trimmed by 1 base and the J gene end by 5 bases; junction bases not matched to a gene: 0. The germline V gene has CDR1 MNHNS and CDR2 SASEGT. The DNA of the CDR3 is TGTGCCAGCAGTGAAGGGACTAGCGGGAGGGAGACCCAGTACTTC. Protein: CASSEGTSGRETQYF.

The rearrangement uses TRBV15 and TRBJ1-5; D gene ambiguous. Germline loops: CDR1 LNHNV, CDR2 YYDKDF (reference sequence). Trimming removed 6 bases from V and 2 bases from J, with 5 bases in between. This CDR3 comprises 12 residues. CDR3 loop: CATRNGNQPQHF. CDR3 bases: TGTGCCACCAGGAACGGCAATCAGCCCCAGCATTTT.

V and J are TRBV4-1 and TRBJ2-1; TRBD2 agrees at 13 bases. The CDR3 is 16 residues long. The germline CDR1 and CDR2 sequences are MGHRA and YSYEKL. The V gene end was trimmed by 2 bases and the J gene end by 7 bases; junction bases not matched to a gene: 5. The CDR3 nucleotides are TGCGCCAGCAGCCAATCGACTAGCGGGAGGTCTAATGAGCAGTTCTTC. The encoded protein is CASSQSTSGRSNEQFF.

The chain uses TRBV4-3 and TRBJ2-7, with D perhaps given as TRBD1 or TRBD2 (5 bases each). The V gene's germline CDR1 is LGHNA and CDR2 YSLEER. The CDR3 extends over 13 amino acids. Trimming removed 4 bases at V and 6 bases at J, with 13 bases between. CDR3 DNA: TGCGCCAGCAGCCCAAGTAAGGGGACCGAGCAGTACTTC. This encodes CASSPSKGTEQYF.

This chain uses TRBV7-2 with TRBJ2-7; no firm D call. CDR3 size: 15 residues. Trimming shortened V by 0 bases and J by 3 bases, and 12 bases separated the two germline ends. From germline, CDR1 is SGHTA and CDR2 FQGNSA. CDR3 in amino acids: CASSLATTLLYEQYF. The CDR3 nucleotides are TGTGCCAGCAGCTTAGCAACCACCCTCCTCTACGAGCAGTACTTC.

This clone was counted a single time. V gene TRBV5-6 combines with J gene TRBJ1-2; a weak D match, TRBD1 (6 bases). There are 14 residues in the CDR3. CDR1 and CDR2 (germline): SGHDT, YYEEEE. The ends were cut back, 6 bases at V and 7 bases at J, with 19 bases in the middle. The CDR3: CASTLVRDKIGYTF. CDR3 DNA sequence: TGTGCCAGCACCCTGGTTAGGGACAAGATTGGCTACACCTTC.

As to this clone: Within the sample, other DNA sequences also encode this same CDR3. V is TRBV27 and J is TRBJ2-7; either TRBD1 or TRBD2 may fit D (5 bases each). CDR1 is MNHEY, CDR2 SMNVEV, per germline (reference sequence). V lost 2 bases, J lost 6 bases, and 8 bases lay in between. The CDR3 extends over 12 amino acids. In nucleotides, the CDR3 is TGTGCCAGCAGTTTAACGGGGCGCGAGCAGTACTTC. Protein sequence: CASSLTGREQYF.

The chain joins TRBV30 to TRBJ1-5, with TRBD1 matching 7 bases. Looked up from germline, CDR1 is GTSNPN and CDR2 is SVGIG (reference sequence). This CDR3 spans 14 amino acids. For the CDR3, the DNA is TGTGCTTATCTCGACAGGGTAGGAAATCAGCCCCAGCATTTT. Residues: CAYLDRVGNQPQHF.

This chain connects TRBV15 to TRBJ2-7, with TRBD2 matching over 10 bases. The CDR3 runs 15 residues. From germline, CDR1 is LNHNV and CDR2 YYDKDF (reference sequence). Trimming cost V 8 bases and J 0 bases; bases outside gene matches: 7. In nucleotides, the CDR3 is TGTGCCACCGGTGATCCTAGCGGGAGCTCCTACGAGCAGTACTTC. The encoded protein is CATGDPSGSSYEQYF.

This sequence joins TRBV5-1 and TRBJ2-7; 12 bases are shared with TRBD2. Germline values: CDR1 SGHRS, CDR2 YFSETQ. There are 16 residues in the CDR3. The V gene end was trimmed by 4 bases and the J gene end by 4 bases; junction bases not matched to a gene: 9. Here the CDR3 reads CASSPGLAGFGYEQYF. The DNA for the CDR3 is TGCGCCAGCAGCCCCGGACTAGCGGGGTTTGGGTACGAGCAGTACTTC.

The chain combines TRBV7-9 with TRBJ2-1; TRBD2 matches 12 bases. J gave up 7 bases and V 6 bases, and 7 bases lay outside the gene matches. Germline CDR1 is SEHNR and CDR2 is FQNEAQ (reference sequence). The CDR3 has 15 residues. Here the CDR3 reads CASSPGLAGLNEQFF. CDR3 sequence (DNA): TGTGCCAGCAGTCCAGGACTAGCGGGACTAAATGAGCAGTTCTTC.